This TCR beta chain was sequenced during a study of OX40 agonist ivuxolimab in advanced cancers. Germline V lookup: CDR1 LNHDA, CDR2 SQIVND (reference sequence). This CDR3 is 15 amino acids long. Trimming took 3 bases from V and 7 from J; bases not matched to a gene: 9. The repertoire was sequenced with immunoSEQ multiplex PCR; TCRdb's copy has only in-frame clones and lacks some. The sample contains some 69,000 clones, 90% to 95% of which appear only once. The source material was CD4+ or CD8+ T cells sorted from blood, sampled in a trial of the OX40 agonist ivuxolimab. The chain recombines TRBV19 with TRBJ2-1; 7 nucleotides match TRBD2. The clonotype originates from an adult with an advanced solid tumor such as melanoma, head and neck, liver or kidney cancer. CDR3 residues: CASSIQAGVPNEQFF. CDR3 nucleotides: TGTGCCAGTAGTATTCAGGCGGGAGTCCCTAATGAGCAGTTCTTC.